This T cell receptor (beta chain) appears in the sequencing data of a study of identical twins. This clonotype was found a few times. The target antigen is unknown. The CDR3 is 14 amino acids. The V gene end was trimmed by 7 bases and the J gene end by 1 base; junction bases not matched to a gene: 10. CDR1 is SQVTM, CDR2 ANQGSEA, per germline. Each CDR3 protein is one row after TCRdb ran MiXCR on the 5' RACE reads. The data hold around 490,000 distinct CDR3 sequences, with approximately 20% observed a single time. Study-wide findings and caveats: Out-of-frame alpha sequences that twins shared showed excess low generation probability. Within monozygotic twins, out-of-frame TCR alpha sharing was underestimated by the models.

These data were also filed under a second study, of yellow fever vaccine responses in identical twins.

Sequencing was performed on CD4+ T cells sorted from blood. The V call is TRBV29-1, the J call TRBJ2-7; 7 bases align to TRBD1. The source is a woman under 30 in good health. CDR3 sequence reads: CSAIPTGVSYEQYF. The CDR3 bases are TGCAGCGCTATACCAACAGGGGTTTCCTACGAGCAGTACTTC.